This TCR beta chain was identified in a study of CD8+ T cells in alopecia areata. Extraction and reverse transcription of RNA yielded cDNA as the sequencing template. Clones were read by immunoSEQ multiplex PCR, and TCRdb kept only the in-frame ones, dropping some. The profile shows 150,000 or so clones, around 57% of them singletons. Points from the study as a whole: Lesional scalp, especially alopecia totalis/universalis, showed higher clonality than normal scalp.

The CDR3 length is 16 residues. Germline V CDR1 and CDR2: MGHRA, YSYEKL. Trimming removed 0 bases at V and 4 bases at J, with 12 bases between. To note about this clone: What it recognizes is unknown.

This rearrangement joins TRBV4-1 to TRBJ2-2; D is undetermined. The sequencing sample was made of CD4+ T cells sorted from blood. The source of this sequence is a human donor in good health. As DNA, the CDR3 is TGCGCCAGCAGCCAAGACCCCCGCCAGTTCACCGGGGAGCTGTTTTTT. This sequence encodes CASSQDPRQFTGELFF.